This note documents a single T cell receptor (beta chain) sequence. The antigen remains undetermined. TCRdb passed the RT-PCR reads through MiXCR, listing each CDR3 protein once. This table holds hundreds of thousands of distinct CDR3 sequences, around 16% found once. The sample is drawn from a study of response to subunit inactivated influenza vaccine. General study findings and limits: New T cells are recruited in small numbers by each seasonal influenza vaccination, according to the authors' suggestion.

Source: PBMCs from blood, taken roughly 12 days after vaccination. The sequence was obtained from a man aged 50 to 60 who received an inactivated influenza vaccine.

CDR3 coding DNA: TGTGCCAGCAGCTACACCGCGGGGGAAGCTTTCTTT. This sequence encodes CASSYTAGEAFF. V usage is TRBV3-1 and J usage is TRBJ1-1; D is ambiguous. CDR3 length equals 12 residues. Looked up from germline, CDR1 is LGHDT and CDR2 is YNNKEL (reference sequence). Trimming stripped 5 bases from V and 8 bases from J, with 12 bases between. Full variable domain (missing parts from reference TRBV3-1 and TRBJ1-1): DTAVSQTPKYLVTQMGNDKSIKCEQNLGHDTMYWYKQDSKKFLKIMFSYNNKELIINETVPNRFSPKSPDKAHLNLHINSLELGDSAVYFCASSYTAGEAFFGQGTRLTVV.